This TCR beta chain appears in the sequencing data of a study of shared clonotypes between healthy human individuals. Germline V gives CDR1 MGHRA, CDR2 YSYEKL. Trimming took 3 bases from V and 3 from J; bases not matched to a gene: 7. This CDR3 contains 16 residues. Assay used: immunoSEQ multiplex PCR; TCRdb lists only in-frame clones, some missing. The sample has around 2,000,000 clones; 90% to 95% are singletons. Positively selected for CCR7, the CD45RO-negative cells used as naive CD8 cells excluded terminally differentiated effector memory CD45RA+ cells. The J gene is TRBJ2-5, the V gene TRBV4-1, with 10 bases lining up with TRBD1. The sequenced sample consisted of naive CD8+ T cells from PBMCs. The origin of this receptor is a man between 18 and 35 years old in good health. Some clones in this sample may be carry-over from other donors' samples. The CDR3 here is CASSQEGTGDEETQYF. CDR3 in DNA: TGCGCCAGCAGCCAGGAAGGGACAGGGGACGAAGAGACCCAGTACTTC.